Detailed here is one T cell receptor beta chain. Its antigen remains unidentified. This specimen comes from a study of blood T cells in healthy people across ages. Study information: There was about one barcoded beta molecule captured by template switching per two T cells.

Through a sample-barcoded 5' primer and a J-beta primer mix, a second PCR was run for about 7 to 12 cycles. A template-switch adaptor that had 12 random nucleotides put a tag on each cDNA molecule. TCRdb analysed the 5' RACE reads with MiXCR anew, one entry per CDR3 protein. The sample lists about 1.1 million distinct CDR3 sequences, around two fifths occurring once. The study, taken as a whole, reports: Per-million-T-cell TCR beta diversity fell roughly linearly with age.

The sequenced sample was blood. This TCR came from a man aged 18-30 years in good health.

The CDR3 region is CASSLGHGDTEAFF. DNA of the CDR3: TGCGCCAGCAGCTTGGGGCACGGGGACACTGAAGCTTTCTTT. The chain couples TRBV5-1 to TRBJ1-1, with unresolved D. Between the trimmed V and J ends, which lost 0 bases and 3 bases, there was a span of 9 bases. CDR3 size: 14 residues. Germline CDR1 is SGHRS and CDR2 is YFSETQ. The full variable domain, completed using reference TRBV5-1 and TRBJ1-1, is KAGVTQTPRYLIKTRGQQVTLSCSPISGHRSVSWYQQTPGQGLQFLFEYFSETQRNKGNFPGRFSGRQFSNSRSEMNVSTLELGDSALYLCASSLGHGDTEAFFGQGTRLTVV.